The 26 T cell receptor beta chains presented below share a single source sample, sequenced in a study of T cell responses to AZD1222 COVID-19 vaccine. Assay: immunoSEQ multiplex PCR; the TCRdb copy retains only in-frame clones and omits some. The data contain fewer than 50,000 clones, about 78% of them seen just once; the ten biggest clones take up about 4.3%. Sequences were derived from peripheral blood, sampled on day 0 of AZD1222 vaccination. The receptor source for this set is an adult in good health.

This chain connects TRBV6-5 to TRBJ2-5; possibly TRBD1 for D (5 bases). The CDR3 covers 14 residues. V shed 9 bases and J shed 2 bases, with 16 bases lying between them. Germline V lookup: CDR1 MNHEY, CDR2 SVGAGI. This CDR3 reads CASSIQGSQETQYF. The CDR3 nucleotides read TGTGCCAGTTCAATCCAGGGCTCGCAAGAGACCCAGTACTTC.

The chain joins TRBV5-1 to TRBJ2-3, with D possibly TRBD1 on 6 matching bases. V was pared by 0 bases and J by 4 bases, with 12 bases between. The CDR3 sequence is 15 residues long. CDR1 is SGHRS, CDR2 YFSETQ, per germline. The DNA of the CDR3 is TGCGCCAGCAGCTTGGCGGATGCAGGGGCAGATACGCAGTATTTT. As protein: CASSLADAGADTQYF.

The rearrangement links TRBV4-3 to TRBJ1-1, with 7 bases aligning to TRBD1. The CDR3 runs to 16 residues. The V and J ends lost 5 bases and 5 bases, in that order; junction bases with no gene match: 14. Per the germline V gene, CDR1 is LGHNA and CDR2 is YSLEER. In nucleotides, the CDR3 is TGCGCCAGCAGCGCAAGCGTTCAGGGGGAGAGTACTGAAGCTTTCTTT. Its protein product is CASSASVQGESTEAFF.

The chain recombines TRBV19 with TRBJ1-1, with D perhaps matching TRBD1 (6 bases). Germline CDR1 is LNHDA and CDR2 is SQIVND (reference sequence). This CDR3 spans 14 amino acids. Between the trimmed V and J ends, which lost 0 bases and 5 bases, there was a span of 10 bases. CDR3 DNA sequence: TGTGCCAGTAGTATAGAGGGGGGGGCAACTGAAGCTTTCTTT. Its translation is CASSIEGGATEAFF. Full variable domain (outside the CDR3, taken from reference TRBV19 and TRBJ1-1): DGGITQSPKYLFRKEGQNVTLSCEQNLNHDAMYWYRQDPGQGLRLIYYSQIVNDFQKGDIAEGYSVSREKKESFPLTVTSAQKNPTAFYLCASSIEGGATEAFFGQGTRLTVV.

The chain couples TRBV28 to TRBJ2-7; 9 bases agree with TRBD2. This CDR3 contains 13 residues. Germline V gives CDR1 MDHEN, CDR2 SYDVKM. Germline trimming cut 10 bases from V and 4 bases from J; bases unmatched to any gene: 8. Written as DNA, the CDR3 is TGTGCCACCCGTAGCGGGGGAACTTACGAGCAGTACTTC. This encodes CATRSGGTYEQYF.

Only a few counts were recorded for this clone. This chain connects TRBV19 to TRBJ1-1, with D hard to call. This CDR3 contains 17 residues. CDR1 and CDR2 from the germline V gene are LNHDA and SQIVND (reference sequence). V was cut by 4 bases and J by 0 bases, with 18 bases left in between. The CDR3 coding sequence is TGTGCCAGTAGTAGAAAGACCCATCTAGAACTGAACACTGAAGCTTTCTTT. It is translated as CASSRKTHLELNTEAFF.

This sequence joins TRBV7-2 and TRBJ2-7, with 9 positions matching TRBD1. With 5 bases clipped from V and 5 bases from J, the junction kept 10 bases outside the gene matches. Germline V gives CDR1 SGHTA, CDR2 FQGNSA. The CDR3 is 15 amino acids. CDR3: CASSVDRGWGNEQYF. The CDR3 DNA reads as TGTGCCAGCAGCGTCGACAGGGGGTGGGGGAACGAGCAGTACTTC.

The rearrangement links TRBV5-4 to TRBJ2-5; 16 bases align to TRBD2. V lost 4 bases and J lost 2; bases outside the gene matches: 8. This CDR3 contains 18 residues. The V gene's germline CDR1 is SGHNT and CDR2 YYREEE (reference sequence). The CDR3 sequence is CASSVPGLAGGQQETQYF. DNA for the CDR3: TGTGCCAGCAGCGTCCCGGGACTAGCGGGGGGGCAGCAAGAGACCCAGTACTTC.

The V call is TRBV6-5, the J call TRBJ2-7; no clear D. V was cut by 2 bases and J by 6 bases, with 5 bases left in between. Germline V gives CDR1 MNHEY, CDR2 SVGAGI. This CDR3 is 11 amino acids long. CDR3 residues: CASSYDLEQYF. The CDR3 bases are TGTGCCAGCAGTTACGACCTCGAGCAGTACTTC.

This chain uses TRBV3-1 (or the pseudogene TRBV3-2) with TRBJ1-6, with TRBD1 matching over 7 bases. The V gene end was trimmed by 0 bases and the J gene end by 7 bases; junction bases not matched to a gene: 15. This CDR3 comprises 19 residues. CDR1 and CDR2 from the germline V gene are LGHDT and YNNKEL (reference sequence). The CDR3 is CASSQDSTGVKGRNSPLHF. CDR3 nucleotide sequence: TGTGCCAGCAGCCAAGATTCAACAGGGGTCAAGGGGAGGAATTCACCCCTCCACTTT.

The genes are TRBV29-1 and TRBJ1-1; D is perhaps TRBD1 (6 bases). Germline V lookup: CDR1 SQVTM, CDR2 ANQGSEA. The CDR3 contains 12 residues. Trimming shortened V by 7 bases and J by 7 bases, and 16 bases separated the two germline ends. The CDR3 bases are TGCAGCGCCCGTAGGGGGGGGTTTGAAGCTTTCTTT. It is translated as CSARRGGFEAFF. Full variable domain (remainder filled in from reference TRBV29-1 and TRBJ1-1): SAVISQKPSRDICQRGTSLTIQCQVDSQVTMMFWYRQQPGQSLTLIATANQGSEATYESGFVIDKFPISRPNLTFSTLTVSNMSPEDSSIYLCSARRGGFEAFFGQGTRLTVV.

This clone was seen only a few times. The chain is built from TRBV7-3 and TRBJ2-5; 7 nucleotides match TRBD2. The CDR3 is 15 residues long. Trimming took 0 bases from V and 4 from J; bases not matched to a gene: 5. Germline loops: CDR1 SGHTA, CDR2 FQGTGA. The CDR3: CASSLTRTGGETQYF. In DNA form, the CDR3 reads TGTGCCAGCAGCTTAACCCGGACGGGAGGAGAGACCCAGTACTTC. The entire variable domain, with the rest obtained from reference TRBV7-3 and TRBJ2-5, is as follows: GAGVSQTPSNKVTEKGKYVELRCDPISGHTALYWYRQSLGQGPEFLIYFQGTGAADDSGLPNDRFFAVRPEGSVSTLKIQRTERGDSAVYLCASSLTRTGGETQYFGPGTRLLVL.

The V call is TRBV7-2, the J call TRBJ2-7; 7 positions match TRBD1. Germline V CDR1 and CDR2: SGHTA, FQGNSA. The CDR3 is made up of 19 amino acids. The V segment lost 3 bases and the J segment 1 base; nucleotides outside the gene matches: 18. The CDR3 nucleotides read TGTGCCAGCAGCTTTGGTTTTGGCAGGGGGTCCAGAGGGTCCTACGAGCAGTACTTC. Translating it yields CASSFGFGRGSRGSYEQYF.

This clone was observed once. The chain recombines TRBV10-3 with TRBJ2-2; D remains unclear. Trimming stripped 4 bases from V and 3 bases from J, with 12 bases between. CDR1 and CDR2 from the germline V gene are ENHRY and SYGVKD. The CDR3 is 15 amino acids. Here the CDR3 DNA reads TGTGCCATCAGTGGGGCCGGGCGTGACACCGGGGAGCTGTTTTTT. Its translation is CAISGAGRDTGELFF.

V usage is TRBV5-5 and J usage is TRBJ1-1; 12 bases match TRBD1. Germline V CDR1 and CDR2: SGHKS, YYEKEE (reference sequence). The CDR3 is made up of 13 amino acids. The trim removed 4 bases at V and 10 bases at J, leaving 5 bases unmatched. The CDR3 coding sequence is TGTGCCAGCAGCCCCGGGACAGGGGGCCGAGCTTTCTTT. Translating gives CASSPGTGGRAFF.

This clone was recorded a few times. The chain employs TRBV4-1 and TRBJ2-2; no firm D call. The CDR3 runs to 15 residues. From germline, CDR1 is MGHRA and CDR2 YSYEKL. V shed 6 bases and J shed 3 bases, with 14 bases lying between them. The CDR3 nucleotides are TGCGCCAGCAGTGTCAAGGGCAGCGACACCGGGGAGCTGTTTTTT. Translated: CASSVKGSDTGELFF.

This clone has only a few counts. This chain uses TRBV6-5 with TRBJ1-5; D is unclear. The V gene's germline CDR1 is MNHEY and CDR2 SVGAGI. V shed 5 bases and J shed 5 bases, with 10 bases lying between them. The CDR3 totals 13 residues. DNA of the CDR3: TGTGCCAGCAGTCAAAGGAGGGATCAGCCCCAGCATTTT. This sequence encodes CASSQRRDQPQHF.

The V gene is TRBV5-1, the J gene TRBJ2-1; TRBD1 agrees at 10 bases. CDR3 length equals 14 residues. With 0 bases clipped from V and 7 bases from J, the junction kept 1 base outside the gene matches. CDR1 and CDR2 from the germline V gene are SGHRS and YFSETQ. The chain's CDR3 is CASSLGTGGNEQFF. The CDR3 nucleotides read TGCGCCAGCAGCTTGGGGACAGGGGGAAATGAGCAGTTCTTC.

The V and J genes are TRBV19 and TRBJ1-3, with D unclear. V was cut by 1 base and J by 0 bases, with 4 bases left in between. The CDR3 length is 14 residues. CDR1 is LNHDA, CDR2 SQIVND, per germline (reference sequence). For the CDR3, the DNA is TGTGCCAGTAGTATAGGACACTCTGGAAACACCATATATTTT. Encoded protein: CASSIGHSGNTIYF.

J is TRBJ2-4 and V is TRBV18; D remains ambiguous. V was trimmed by 3 bases and J by 5 bases, leaving 11 bases between them. This CDR3 spans 14 amino acids. CDR1 and CDR2 (germline): KGHSH, LQKENI. CDR3 sequence: CASSPPPPENIQYF. For the CDR3, the DNA is TGTGCCAGCTCACCCCCCCCACCAGAAAACATTCAGTACTTC.

The J gene is TRBJ1-3, the V gene TRBV11-2; 7 bases line up with TRBD1. V lost 8 bases, J lost 8 bases, and 12 bases stayed unmatched. CDR1 and CDR2 from the germline V gene are SGHAT and FQNNGV. The CDR3 spans 14 residues. The CDR3 sequence is CASCPTGSVDTIYF. In DNA, the CDR3 is TGTGCCAGCTGCCCGACAGGGAGTGTAGACACCATATATTTT.

The J gene is TRBJ1-1, the V gene TRBV25-1, with D hard to call. Deletions cut 4 bases from V and 4 bases from J, with 13 bases between. This CDR3 spans 14 amino acids. Germline V gives CDR1 MGHDK, CDR2 SYGVNS. The CDR3 is CASSGLHGSTEAFF. In DNA, the CDR3 is TGTGCCAGCAGTGGACTTCACGGAAGCACTGAAGCTTTCTTT.

This clone has a handful of counts. The CDR3 DNA reads TGCGCCAGCAGTCCGACAACGGGTAATTCACCCCTCCACTTT. Protein: CASSPTTGNSPLHF. The chain is built from TRBV5-1 and TRBJ1-6, with D unclear. Germline CDR1 reads SGHRS; CDR2 reads YFSETQ. The CDR3 is made up of 14 amino acids. V was pared by 5 bases and J by 6 bases, with 12 bases between.

This sequence joins TRBV9 and TRBJ1-3, with D tentatively TRBD1 (6 bases). The V end was cut by 7 bases, the J end by 3 bases, with 17 bases between. Germline CDR1 is SGDLS and CDR2 is YYNGEE. The CDR3 has 15 amino acids. CDR3 region: CASRPPNRVGNTIYF. The CDR3 DNA sequence: TGTGCCAGCCGTCCCCCAAACAGGGTTGGAAACACCATATATTTT.

This chain links TRBV14 with TRBJ1-4; 7 bases fit TRBD1. Germline-derived CDR1 and CDR2 are SGHDN and FVKESK. The length of the CDR3 is 17 residues. V lost 2 bases, J lost 0 bases, and 6 bases stayed unmatched. The DNA of the CDR3 is TGTGCCAGCAGCCAAACACAGGGGATTGCAACTAATGAAAAACTGTTTTTT. It translates to CASSQTQGIATNEKLFF.

The chain is built from TRBV9 and TRBJ1-2; D uncertain. Germline V CDR1 and CDR2: SGDLS, YYNGEE. The germline V and J ends were trimmed by 0 bases and 3 bases, with 12 bases remaining between them. The CDR3 is 15 residues long. DNA for the CDR3: TGTGCCAGCAGCGTAGACCCCGGCCCGGACTATGGCTACACCTTC. Its translation is CASSVDPGPDYGYTF.